This entry is about one T cell receptor (beta chain). The antigen is not known. This entry comes from a study of glioma-infiltrating T cells after dendritic cell vaccination. Whole-study context: Patients received autologous tumor lysate-pulsed dendritic cell vaccination between about 2003 and 2013. Overall study results and limits: Higher pretreatment TIL content predicted longer progression-free time and survival. TCR clonality showed no direct relationship with survival.

Time point in this sample: after dendritic cell vaccination, including at tumor progression/relapse. The CDR3 runs to 12 residues. V lost 3 bases and J 8 bases, leaving 11 bases between the germline ends. Germline V lookup: CDR1 SGHDT, CDR2 YYEEEE. Assay used: immunoSEQ multiplex PCR; TCRdb lists only in-frame clones, some missing. The data contain 75,000 to 85,000 clones, around 86% of them seen just once; the ten biggest clones take up approximately 2.2%. This chain links TRBV5-6 with TRBJ1-1; the D is unclear. This specimen was blood, taken after dendritic cell vaccination. This receptor was identified in a human donor with glioblastoma. Here the CDR3 DNA reads TGTGCCAGCAGCTCCTGGACGGGAGAAGCTTTCTTT. Translating gives CASSSWTGEAFF.